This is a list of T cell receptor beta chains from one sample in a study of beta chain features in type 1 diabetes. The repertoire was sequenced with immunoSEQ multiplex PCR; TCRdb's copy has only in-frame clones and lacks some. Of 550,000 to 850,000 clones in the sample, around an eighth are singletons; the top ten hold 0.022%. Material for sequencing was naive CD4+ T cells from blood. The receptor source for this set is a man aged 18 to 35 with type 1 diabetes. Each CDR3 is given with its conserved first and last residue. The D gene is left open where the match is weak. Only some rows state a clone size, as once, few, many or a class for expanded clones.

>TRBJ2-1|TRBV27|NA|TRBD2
TGTGCCAGCAGTTTTATAAGCGGGGGATTCTCCTACAATGAGCAGTTCTTC
CASSFISGGFSYNEQFF
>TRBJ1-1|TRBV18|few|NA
TGTGCCAGCTCACCACGGGGTGATCAGAACACTGAAGCTTTCTTT
CASSPRGDQNTEAFF
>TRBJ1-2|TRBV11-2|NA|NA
TGTGCCAGCAGCTTCGGTTCAGGCAGGGTTCACTATGGCTACACCTTC
CASSFGSGRVHYGYTF
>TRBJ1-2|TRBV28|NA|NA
TGTGCCAGCACCTACTCCAGGTCGTTTAGTGGCTACACCTTC
CASTYSRSFSGYTF
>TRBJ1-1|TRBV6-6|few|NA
TGTGCCAGCAGTTCGACGCGTTCTTGGAACACTGAAGCTTTCTTT
CASSSTRSWNTEAFF
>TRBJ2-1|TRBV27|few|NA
TGTGCCAGCCGATCGATGGGGCAGGGCCTTACCCGAAACGGTGAGCAGTTCTTC
CASRSMGQGLTRNGEQFF
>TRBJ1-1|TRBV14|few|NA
TGTGCCAGCAGCTCTCAGCCACAGGCATCCACTGAAGCTTTCTTT
CASSSQPQASTEAFF
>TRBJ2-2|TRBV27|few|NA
TGTGCCACCGCCCGTGGGATGGTGGCCGGGGAGCTGTTTTTT
CATARGMVAGELFF
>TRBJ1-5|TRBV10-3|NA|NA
TGTGCCATCAGATCAGAGAATCAGCCCCAGCATTTT
CAIRSENQPQHF
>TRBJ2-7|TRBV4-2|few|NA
TGTGCCAGCAGCCAAGACCGGGGCCACGAGCAGTACTTC
CASSQDRGHEQYF
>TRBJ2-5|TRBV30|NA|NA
TGTGCCTGGAGAGCGGGAGAGACCCAGTACTTC
CAWRAGETQYF
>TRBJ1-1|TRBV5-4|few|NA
TGTGCCAGCAGCTTGGAACACCCGAACACTGAAGCTTTCTTT
CASSLEHPNTEAFF
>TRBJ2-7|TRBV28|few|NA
TGTGCCAGCAGCCGTTACAGGGTATTCTACGAGCAGTACTTC
CASSRYRVFYEQYF
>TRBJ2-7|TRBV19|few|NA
TGTGCCAGTAGAGGACCCACCCACGAGCAGTACTTC
CASRGPTHEQYF
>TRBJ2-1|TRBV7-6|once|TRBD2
TGTGCCAGCAGCTTCCAGCGGGGTGATTATGAGCAGTTCTTC
CASSFQRGDYEQFF